This T cell receptor (beta chain) originates from a study of shared clonotypes between healthy human individuals (dated by TCRdb to about 2020). About the full investigation: The cohort included a few men and a couple of women between 18 and 49 years of age. To increase sequencing depth and limit assay-specific biases, different laboratories used diverse techniques to prepare libraries and sequence TCR repertoires. To estimate repertoire size and how much clonotypes are shared between individuals, the study performed deep sequencing of blood TCR repertoires from a few healthy adults. Between about 0.85 and 8.9 billion PBMCs per donor were obtained by leukapheresis. For each donor, CD4 naive and CD4 memory were each given three plates, CD8 naive was given two plates, and CD8 memory was given one plate. Overall results and qualifications from the work: Because the study included only a small number of donors, the genetic and exposure-history diversity represented was limited. Rarefaction of sorted-subset datasets indicated incomplete sequencing despite the large sequencing depth. Compared with non-shared clonotypes, clonotypes shared by all four sorted-subset donors had higher generation probabilities. When a few donors were compared, the shared fraction of clonotypes was about 5.4% for naive CD4, approximately 3.5% for naive CD8, 2% to 2.5% for memory CD4, and 0.3% to 0.5% for memory CD8. Only blood was sampled, and tissue TCR repertoires likely differ from those in blood. Pairwise subsampling led to the expectation that sequencing depth would affect the degree of clonotype sharing among donors. Larger estimated clonotype richness was generally found for naive subsets than for memory subsets.

The CDR3 runs 15 amino acids, cysteine and phenylalanine included. Just CDR3 DNA is preserved here, 45 bases in frame from base 1. The germline V gene supplies CDR1 MDHEN and CDR2 SYDVKM. The germline V and J ends show losses of 4 bases and 5 bases respectively, and no gene match explains 10 bases of the junction. CD8 naive samples were CD45RO-negative cells positively selected for CCR7, giving a CD45RA+CCR7+ population that excluded TemRA cells. The donors were healthy, HIV-negative adults who had no recently reported acute infections or vaccinations. Only Caucasian adults living in Nashville, Tennessee, USA were represented among the donors. After blood collection by leukapheresis, PBMCs were isolated using Ficoll-Histopaque density gradient centrifugation and then cryopreserved in the vapor phase of liquid nitrogen. Analytical flow cytometry was used to check the purity and quantity of every magnetically sorted T cell population. Each sorted fraction had its genomic DNA isolated and then quantified by UV absorbance on a Nanodrop 2000c.

Using the deep immunoSEQ assay, TCR CDR3 regions were amplified from genomic DNA by multiplex PCR. Extracted genomic DNA from each cell subset was spread evenly across all wells of several immunoSEQ 96-well plates, with each plate serving as a replicate. Each replicate PCR for sorted subsets received about 180 ng genomic DNA, equal to about 30,000 T cell genomes. The purified libraries were quantified using a Qubit 3.0 fluorometer, sized with a Bioanalyzer 2100, and then quantified again using the KAPA Library Quantification kit. Each immunoSEQ 96-well plate was sequenced on its own single-read 150-cycle Illumina NextSeq 550 flow cell. The authors processed their data as follows. The immunoSEQ output contained only junctional sequences without quality scores, so filtering could not match that applied to full-length reads. To assign V/J genes and CDR3, sequences were annotated against IMGT germline references using PyIR, a Python wrapper for IgBLAST v1.9. Reads with weak V/J assignments (E-value above 1e-6), missing CDR3, stop codons, out-of-frame junctions, or ambiguous translated residues were removed. V3J clonotypes were defined as sequences sharing the same inferred V gene, J gene, and CDR3 amino acid sequence. To compute the percentage overlap between repertoires, the number of shared unique clonotypes was divided by the size of the smaller repertoire. Three approaches were used to assess repertoire richness: RTK rarefaction, the Chao1 estimator, and Recon v2.1 estimates of unobserved clonotypes. Generation probabilities for all TCRbeta clonotypes obtained by the gDNA method from a handful of donors were computed using OLGA. In its TCRdb copy, this immuneACCESS table keeps in-frame sequences only and misses some clones. Where compared with another copy, unresolved V genes explain less than half of these, and the others have no known cause. V and J calls and clone size are copied from that table; D and trimming were computed from the DNA. The sample table shows about 2.1 million clones, and around 93% are seen once. The ten most abundant clones make up about 1.7% of the sample.

This clone was recorded once. Its antigen is unknown. Base qualities are not at hand, and no much larger clone is one base apart. The specimen sequenced was naive CD8+ T cells from PBMCs. Interpreted using the paper, the cell subset or site label stands for: CD45RA+CCR7+. The receptor was derived from a man between 18 and 35 years old in good health. Some clones in this sample may be carry-over from other donors' samples. In this chain, TRBV28 is recombined with TRBJ2-5, and 7 bases in between align with TRBD2. The DNA is TGTGCCAGCAGTTCCACCGGCGGGAGTGGGGAGACCCAGTACTTC. It translates to CASSSTGGSGETQYF.